This T cell receptor (beta chain) emerged from a study of STAT5B mutations in CD4+ large granular lymphocyte leukemia. Study results and limitations: 8/27 top patient clones versus 2/35 control clones were TRBV06-family. Main leukemic clonotypes were patient-specific, but more than 20% appeared at low frequency elsewhere. The CD4+ versus CD8+ T-LGLL clonality difference may reflect limited sample size.

A remark on this clone: The antigen is undetermined.

The CDR3 loop spans 14 amino acids. V shed 7 bases and J shed 2 bases, with 16 bases lying between them. Germline V gene lookup returns CDR1 SQVTM and CDR2 ANQGSEA. Clones were sequenced by immunoSEQ multiplex PCR, and TCRdb holds only the in-frame ones, with some missing. The table lists 20,000 to 25,000 clones, 70% to 80% of them singletons, with roughly 0.4% in the top ten. The source material was CD4+ T cells from blood buffy coats. This receptor was obtained from a human donor in good health. The V gene is TRBV29-1, the J gene TRBJ2-3; D is ambiguous. DNA of the CDR3: TGCAGCGCGGATCCTGAGGATTCCACAGATACGCAGTATTTT. It specifies CSADPEDSTDTQYF.